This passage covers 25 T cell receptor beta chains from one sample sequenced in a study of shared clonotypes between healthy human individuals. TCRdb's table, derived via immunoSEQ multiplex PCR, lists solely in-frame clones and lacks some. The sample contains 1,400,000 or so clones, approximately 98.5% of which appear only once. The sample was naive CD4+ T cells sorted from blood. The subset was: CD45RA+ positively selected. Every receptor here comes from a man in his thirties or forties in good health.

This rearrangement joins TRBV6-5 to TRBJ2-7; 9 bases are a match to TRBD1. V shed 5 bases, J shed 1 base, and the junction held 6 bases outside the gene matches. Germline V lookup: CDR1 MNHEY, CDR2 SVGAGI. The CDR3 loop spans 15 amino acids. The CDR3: CASSLPGQGSYEQYF. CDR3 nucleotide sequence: TGTGCCAGCAGTCTCCCGGGACAGGGTTCCTACGAGCAGTACTTC.

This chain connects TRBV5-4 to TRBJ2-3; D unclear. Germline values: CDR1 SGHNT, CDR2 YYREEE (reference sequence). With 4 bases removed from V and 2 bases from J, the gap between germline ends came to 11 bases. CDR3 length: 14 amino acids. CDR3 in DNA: TGTGCCAGCAGCACCGGTGTCAACACAGATACGCAGTATTTT. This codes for CASSTGVNTDTQYF.

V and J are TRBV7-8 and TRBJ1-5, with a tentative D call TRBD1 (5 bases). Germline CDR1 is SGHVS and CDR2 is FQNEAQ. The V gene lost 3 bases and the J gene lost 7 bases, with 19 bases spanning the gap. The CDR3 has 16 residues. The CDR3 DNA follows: TGTGCCAGCAGCTTCACCTTGGGCAGGGAAGGGCAGCCCCAGCATTTT. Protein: CASSFTLGREGQPQHF.

Here the CDR3 DNA reads TGTGCCAGTAGTAATTACAGGGCATCTGGAAACACCATATATTTT. It codes for CASSNYRASGNTIYF. V and J are TRBV19 and TRBJ1-3, with D possibly TRBD1 on 6 matching bases. The CDR3 is made up of 15 amino acids. V lost 4 bases and J lost 1, with 11 bases in between. Germline loops: CDR1 LNHDA, CDR2 SQIVND (reference sequence).

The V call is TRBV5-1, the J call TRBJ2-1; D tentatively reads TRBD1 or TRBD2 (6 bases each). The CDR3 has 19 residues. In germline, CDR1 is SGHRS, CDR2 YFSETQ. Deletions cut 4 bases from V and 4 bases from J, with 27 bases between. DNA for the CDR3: TGCGCCAGCAGCGGGAAGGGTTTCGGGGGCTCTAGTAATTACAATGAGCAGTTCTTC. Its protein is CASSGKGFGGSSNYNEQFF.

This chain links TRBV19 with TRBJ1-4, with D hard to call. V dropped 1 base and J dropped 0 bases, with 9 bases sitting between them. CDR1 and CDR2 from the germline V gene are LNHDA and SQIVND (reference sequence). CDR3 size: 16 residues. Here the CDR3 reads CASSIGGGTTNEKLFF. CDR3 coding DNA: TGTGCCAGTAGTATAGGTGGCGGAACAACTAATGAAAAACTGTTTTTT. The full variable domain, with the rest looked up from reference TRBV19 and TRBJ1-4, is DGGITQSPKYLFRKEGQNVTLSCEQNLNHDAMYWYRQDPGQGLRLIYYSQIVNDFQKGDIAEGYSVSREKKESFPLTVTSAQKNPTAFYLCASSIGGGTTNEKLFFGSGTQLSVL.

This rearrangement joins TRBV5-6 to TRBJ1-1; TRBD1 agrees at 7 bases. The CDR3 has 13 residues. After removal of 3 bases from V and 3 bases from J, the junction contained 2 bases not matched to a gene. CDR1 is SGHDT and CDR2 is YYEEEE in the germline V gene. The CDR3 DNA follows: TGTGCCAGCAGCTACGACAGGGACACTGAAGCTTTCTTT. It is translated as CASSYDRDTEAFF.

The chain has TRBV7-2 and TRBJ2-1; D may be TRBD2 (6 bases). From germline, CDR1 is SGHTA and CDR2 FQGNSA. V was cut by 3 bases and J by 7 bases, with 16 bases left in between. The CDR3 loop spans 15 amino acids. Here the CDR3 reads CASSFDPRAGNEQFF. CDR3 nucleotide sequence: TGTGCCAGCAGCTTCGACCCGAGGGCGGGGAATGAGCAGTTCTTC.

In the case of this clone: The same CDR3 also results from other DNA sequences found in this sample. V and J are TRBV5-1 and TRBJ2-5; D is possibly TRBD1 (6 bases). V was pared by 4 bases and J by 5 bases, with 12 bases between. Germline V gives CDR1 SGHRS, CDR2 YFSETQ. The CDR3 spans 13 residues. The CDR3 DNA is TGCGCCAGCAGCCCAGGGGTCGGGGAGACCCAGTACTTC. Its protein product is CASSPGVGETQYF.

CDR3 DNA: TGTGCCAGCAGCCACGGGACAGGACTCGATCAGCCCCAGCATTTT. Amino acids: CASSHGTGLDQPQHF. The rearrangement uses TRBV9 and TRBJ1-5; 8 nucleotides line up with TRBD1. The CDR3 is 15 residues long. Per the germline V gene, CDR1 is SGDLS and CDR2 is YYNGEE. V dropped 4 bases and J dropped 5; count of bases not matched to a gene: 8. Variable domain in full (rest from reference TRBV9 and TRBJ1-5): DSGVTQTPKHLITATGQRVTLRCSPRSGDLSVYWYQQSLDQGLQFLIQYYNGEERAKGNILERFSAQQFPDLHSELNLSSLELGDSALYFCASSHGTGLDQPQHFGDGTRLSIL.

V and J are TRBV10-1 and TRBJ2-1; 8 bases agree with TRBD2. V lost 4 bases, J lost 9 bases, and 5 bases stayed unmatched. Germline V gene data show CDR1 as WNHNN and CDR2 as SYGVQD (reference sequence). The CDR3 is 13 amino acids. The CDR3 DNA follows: TGCGCCAGCAGTGGACGGGGGGGCTTTGAGCAGTTCTTC. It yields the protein CASSGRGGFEQFF.

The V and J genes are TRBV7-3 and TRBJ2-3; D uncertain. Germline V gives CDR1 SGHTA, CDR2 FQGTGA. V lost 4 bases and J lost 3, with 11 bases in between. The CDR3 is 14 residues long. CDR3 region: CASSYPGRTDTQYF. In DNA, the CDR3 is TGTGCCAGCAGCTACCCCGGCAGGACAGATACGCAGTATTTT.

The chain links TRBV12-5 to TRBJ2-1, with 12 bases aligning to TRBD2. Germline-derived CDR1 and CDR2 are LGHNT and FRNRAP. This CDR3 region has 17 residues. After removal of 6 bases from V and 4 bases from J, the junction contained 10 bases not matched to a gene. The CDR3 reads CASGETGGLAGYNEQFF. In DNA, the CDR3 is TGTGCTAGTGGGGAAACCGGCGGACTAGCGGGATACAATGAGCAGTTCTTC.

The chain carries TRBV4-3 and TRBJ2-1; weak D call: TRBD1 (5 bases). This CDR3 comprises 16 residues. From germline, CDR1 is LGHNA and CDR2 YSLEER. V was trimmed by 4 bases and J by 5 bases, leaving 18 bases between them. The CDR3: CASSLHPGLGDNEQFF. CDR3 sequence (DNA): TGCGCCAGCAGCCTCCACCCCGGCCTAGGGGACAATGAGCAGTTCTTC.

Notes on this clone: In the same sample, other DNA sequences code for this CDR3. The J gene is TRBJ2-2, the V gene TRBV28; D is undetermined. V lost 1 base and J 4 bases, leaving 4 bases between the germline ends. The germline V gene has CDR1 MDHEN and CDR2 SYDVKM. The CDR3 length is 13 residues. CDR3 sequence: CASSLFGTGELFF. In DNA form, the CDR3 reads TGTGCCAGCAGTTTATTTGGCACCGGGGAGCTGTTTTTT. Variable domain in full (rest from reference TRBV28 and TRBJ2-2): DVKVTQSSRYLVKRTGEKVFLECVQDMDHENMFWYRQDPGLGLRLIYFSYDVKMKEKGDIPEGYSVSREKKERFSLILESASTNQTSMYLCASSLFGTGELFFGEGSRLTVL.

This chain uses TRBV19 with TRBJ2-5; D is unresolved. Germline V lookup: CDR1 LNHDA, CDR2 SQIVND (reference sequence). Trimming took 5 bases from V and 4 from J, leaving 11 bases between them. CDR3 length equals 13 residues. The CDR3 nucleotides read TGTGCCAGTAGTCATAGAGACCGAGAGACCCAGTACTTC. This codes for CASSHRDRETQYF. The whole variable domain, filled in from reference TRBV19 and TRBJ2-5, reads DGGITQSPKYLFRKEGQNVTLSCEQNLNHDAMYWYRQDPGQGLRLIYYSQIVNDFQKGDIAEGYSVSREKKESFPLTVTSAQKNPTAFYLCASSHRDRETQYFGPGTRLLVL.

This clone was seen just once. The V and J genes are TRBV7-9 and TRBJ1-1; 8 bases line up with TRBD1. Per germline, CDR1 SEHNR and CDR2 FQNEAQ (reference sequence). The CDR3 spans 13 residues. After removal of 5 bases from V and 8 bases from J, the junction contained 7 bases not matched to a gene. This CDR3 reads CASSLDRDAEAFF. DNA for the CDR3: TGTGCCAGCAGCCTGGACAGGGATGCCGAAGCTTTCTTT. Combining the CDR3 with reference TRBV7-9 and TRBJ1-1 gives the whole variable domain DTGVSQNPRHKITKRGQNVTFRCDPISEHNRLYWYRQTLGQGPEFLTYFQNEAQLEKSRLLSDRFSAERPKGSFSTLEIQRTEQGDSAMYLCASSLDRDAEAFFGQGTRLTVV.

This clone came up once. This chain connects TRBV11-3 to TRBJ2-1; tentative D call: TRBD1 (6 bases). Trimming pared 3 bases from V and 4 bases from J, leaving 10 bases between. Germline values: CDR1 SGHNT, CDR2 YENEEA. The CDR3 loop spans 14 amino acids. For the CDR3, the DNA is TGTGCCAGCAGCTTGGGGACAAATTACAATGAGCAGTTCTTC. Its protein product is CASSLGTNYNEQFF.

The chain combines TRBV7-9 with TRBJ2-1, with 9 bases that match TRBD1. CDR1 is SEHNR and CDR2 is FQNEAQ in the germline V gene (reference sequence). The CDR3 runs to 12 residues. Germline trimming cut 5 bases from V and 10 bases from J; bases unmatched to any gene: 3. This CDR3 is CASSQGQGEQFF. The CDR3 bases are TGTGCCAGCAGCCAGGGACAGGGCGAGCAGTTCTTC.

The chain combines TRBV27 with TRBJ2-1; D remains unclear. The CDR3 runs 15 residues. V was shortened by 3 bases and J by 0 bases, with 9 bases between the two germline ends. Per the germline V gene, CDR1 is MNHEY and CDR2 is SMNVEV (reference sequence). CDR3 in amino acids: CASSLERPSYNEQFF. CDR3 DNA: TGTGCCAGCAGTTTGGAGCGTCCCTCCTACAATGAGCAGTTCTTC.

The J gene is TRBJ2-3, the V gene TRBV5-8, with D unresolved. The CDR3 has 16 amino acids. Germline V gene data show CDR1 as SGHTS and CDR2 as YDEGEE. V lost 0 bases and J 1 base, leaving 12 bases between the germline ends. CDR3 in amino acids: CASSLEVRHGTDTQYF. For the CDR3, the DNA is TGTGCCAGCAGCTTGGAGGTCAGGCATGGCACAGATACGCAGTATTTT.

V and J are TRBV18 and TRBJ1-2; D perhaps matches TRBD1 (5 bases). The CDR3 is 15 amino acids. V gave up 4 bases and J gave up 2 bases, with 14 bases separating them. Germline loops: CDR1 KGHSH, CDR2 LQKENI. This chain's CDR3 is CASSRDRAGNYGYTF. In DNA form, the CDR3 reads TGTGCCAGCTCACGAGATCGGGCAGGGAACTATGGCTACACCTTC.

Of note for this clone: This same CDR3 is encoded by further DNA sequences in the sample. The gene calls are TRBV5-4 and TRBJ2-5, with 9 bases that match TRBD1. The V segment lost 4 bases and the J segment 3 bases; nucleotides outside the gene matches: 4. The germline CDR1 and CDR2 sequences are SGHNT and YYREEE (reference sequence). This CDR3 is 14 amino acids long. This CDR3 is CASSRDRAEETQYF. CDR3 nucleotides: TGTGCCAGCAGCAGGGACAGGGCGGAAGAGACCCAGTACTTC.

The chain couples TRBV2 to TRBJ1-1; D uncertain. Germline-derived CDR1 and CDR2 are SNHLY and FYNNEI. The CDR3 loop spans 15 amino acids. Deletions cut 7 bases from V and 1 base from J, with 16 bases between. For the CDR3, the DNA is TGTGCCAGCAACCTTCTACCACGAAGGAACACTGAAGCTTTCTTT. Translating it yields CASNLLPRRNTEAFF.

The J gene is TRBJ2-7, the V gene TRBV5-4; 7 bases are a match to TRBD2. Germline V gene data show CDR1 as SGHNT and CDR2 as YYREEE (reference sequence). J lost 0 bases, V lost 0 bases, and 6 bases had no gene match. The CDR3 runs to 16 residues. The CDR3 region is CASSLDPLASSYEQYF. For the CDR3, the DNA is TGTGCCAGCAGCTTGGATCCACTAGCGAGCTCCTACGAGCAGTACTTC.